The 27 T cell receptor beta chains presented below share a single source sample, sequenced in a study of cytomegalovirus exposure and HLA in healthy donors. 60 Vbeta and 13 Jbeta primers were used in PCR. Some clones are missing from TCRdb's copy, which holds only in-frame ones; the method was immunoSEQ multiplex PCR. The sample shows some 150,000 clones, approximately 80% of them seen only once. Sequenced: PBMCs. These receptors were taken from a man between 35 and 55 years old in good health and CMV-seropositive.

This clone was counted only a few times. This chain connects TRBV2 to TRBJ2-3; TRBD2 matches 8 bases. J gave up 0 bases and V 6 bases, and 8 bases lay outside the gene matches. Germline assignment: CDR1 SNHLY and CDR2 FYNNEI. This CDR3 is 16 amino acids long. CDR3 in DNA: TGTGCCAGCAGGGGCGGGGCTAGCGGGAGCACAGATACGCAGTATTTT. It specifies CASRGGASGSTDTQYF.

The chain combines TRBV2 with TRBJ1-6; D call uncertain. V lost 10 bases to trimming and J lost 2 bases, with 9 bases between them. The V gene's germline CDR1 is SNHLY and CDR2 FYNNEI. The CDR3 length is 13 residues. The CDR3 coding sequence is TGTGCCAACGGGGAAACCTATAATTCACCCCTCCACTTT. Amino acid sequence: CANGETYNSPLHF.

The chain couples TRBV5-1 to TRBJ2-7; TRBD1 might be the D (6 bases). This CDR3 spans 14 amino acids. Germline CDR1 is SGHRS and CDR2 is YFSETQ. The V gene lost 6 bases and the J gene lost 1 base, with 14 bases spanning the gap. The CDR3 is CASTTLTGSYEQYF. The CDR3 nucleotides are TGCGCCAGCACCACACTTACAGGGTCCTACGAGCAGTACTTC. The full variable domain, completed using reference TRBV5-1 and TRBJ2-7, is KAGVTQTPRYLIKTRGQQVTLSCSPISGHRSVSWYQQTPGQGLQFLFEYFSETQRNKGNFPGRFSGRQFSNSRSEMNVSTLELGDSALYLCASTTLTGSYEQYFGPGTRLTVT.

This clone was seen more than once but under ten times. For the CDR3, the DNA is TGTGCCAGCAGCCAAGGCCCCGGTGCGGGTACGCAGTATTTT. Its protein product is CASSQGPGAGTQYF. The chain couples TRBV7-2 to TRBJ2-3, with a possible D match to TRBD2 (5 bases). Germline V lookup: CDR1 SGHTA, CDR2 FQGNSA. V lost 5 bases, J lost 8 bases, and 17 bases lay in between. The CDR3 sequence is 14 residues long.

The CDR3 nucleotides are TGTGCCAGCAGGGGGGACAGGGACTACGAGCAGTACTTC. This sequence encodes CASRGDRDYEQYF. V and J are TRBV6-1 and TRBJ2-7, with TRBD1 identical over 9 bases. Per germline, CDR1 MNHNS and CDR2 SASEGT. This CDR3 is built from 13 residues. Trimming took 6 bases from V and 3 from J; bases not matched to a gene: 3.

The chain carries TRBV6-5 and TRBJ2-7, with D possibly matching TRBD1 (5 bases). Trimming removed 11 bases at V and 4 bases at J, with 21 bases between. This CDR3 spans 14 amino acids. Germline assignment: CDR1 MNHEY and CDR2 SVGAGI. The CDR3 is CASAPGGHRYEQYF. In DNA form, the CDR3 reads TGTGCCTCCGCTCCGGGCGGACACAGGTACGAGCAGTACTTC.

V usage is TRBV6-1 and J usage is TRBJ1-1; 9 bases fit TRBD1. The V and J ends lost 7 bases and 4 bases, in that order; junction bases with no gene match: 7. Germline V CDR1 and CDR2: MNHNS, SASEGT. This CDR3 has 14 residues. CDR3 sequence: CASTRQGVGTEAFF. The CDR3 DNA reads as TGTGCCAGCACCCGACAGGGGGTGGGCACTGAAGCTTTCTTT.

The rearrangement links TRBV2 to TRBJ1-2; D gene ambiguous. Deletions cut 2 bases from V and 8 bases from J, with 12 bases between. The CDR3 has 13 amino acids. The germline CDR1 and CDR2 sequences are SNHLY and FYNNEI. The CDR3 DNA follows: TGTGCCAGCAGTGAATGGCGGGGTGACGGCTACACCTTC. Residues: CASSEWRGDGYTF.

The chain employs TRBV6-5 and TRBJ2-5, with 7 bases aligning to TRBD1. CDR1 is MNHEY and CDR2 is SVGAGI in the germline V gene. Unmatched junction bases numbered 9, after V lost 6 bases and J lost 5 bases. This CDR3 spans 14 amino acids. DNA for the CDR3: TGTGCCAGCAGACCAGGGGGTCGGCAGGAGACCCAGTACTTC. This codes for CASRPGGRQETQYF.

The CDR3 DNA reads TGTGCCAGCAGCTTAAGGGGAACCTACGAGCAGTACTTC. Translated: CASSLRGTYEQYF. The chain uses TRBV7-9 and TRBJ2-7, with D possibly being TRBD1 (5 bases). Germline-derived CDR1 and CDR2 are SEHNR and FQNEAQ (reference sequence). The CDR3 is made up of 13 amino acids. Between the trimmed V and J ends, which lost 2 bases and 2 bases, there was a span of 7 bases. The whole variable domain, remainder taken from reference TRBV7-9 and TRBJ2-7, is DTGVSQNPRHKITKRGQNVTFRCDPISEHNRLYWYRQTLGQGPEFLTYFQNEAQLEKSRLLSDRFSAERPKGSFSTLEIQRTEQGDSAMYLCASSLRGTYEQYFGPGTRLTVT.

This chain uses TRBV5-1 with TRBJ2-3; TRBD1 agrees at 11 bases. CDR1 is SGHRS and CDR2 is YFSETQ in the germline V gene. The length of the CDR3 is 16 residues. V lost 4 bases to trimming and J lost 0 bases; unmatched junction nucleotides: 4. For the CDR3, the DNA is TGCGCCAGCAGCCCGGGGGACAGGGGGAGCACAGATACGCAGTATTTT. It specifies CASSPGDRGSTDTQYF.

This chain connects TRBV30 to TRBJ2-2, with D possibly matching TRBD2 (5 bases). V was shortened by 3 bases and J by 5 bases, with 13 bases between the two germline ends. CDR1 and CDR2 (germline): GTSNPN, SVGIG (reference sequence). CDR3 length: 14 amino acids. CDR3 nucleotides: TGTGCCTGGAGCACGGGGTTGTCTACCGGGGAGCTGTTTTTT. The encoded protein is CAWSTGLSTGELFF.

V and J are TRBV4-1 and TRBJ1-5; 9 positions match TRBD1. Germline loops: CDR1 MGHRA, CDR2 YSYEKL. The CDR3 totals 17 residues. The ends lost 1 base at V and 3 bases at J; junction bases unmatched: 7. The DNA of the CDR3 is TGCGCCAGCAGCCAAGCAACAGGGGGCCCGGACAATCAGCCCCAGCATTTT. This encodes CASSQATGGPDNQPQHF.

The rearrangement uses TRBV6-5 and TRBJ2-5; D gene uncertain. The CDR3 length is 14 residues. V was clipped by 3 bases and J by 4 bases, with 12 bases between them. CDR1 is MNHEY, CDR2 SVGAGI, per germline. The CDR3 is CASSYGSPGETQYF. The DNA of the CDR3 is TGTGCCAGCAGTTATGGTAGTCCGGGAGAGACCCAGTACTTC.

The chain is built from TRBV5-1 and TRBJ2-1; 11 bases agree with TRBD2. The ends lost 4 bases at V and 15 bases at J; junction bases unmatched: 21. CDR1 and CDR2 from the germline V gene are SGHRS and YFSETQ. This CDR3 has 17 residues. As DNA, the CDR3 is TGCGCCAGCAGCCTGGAGTCCCTAGCGGGGGGTCAGGGGGTTGGGTTCTTC. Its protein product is CASSLESLAGGQGVGFF.

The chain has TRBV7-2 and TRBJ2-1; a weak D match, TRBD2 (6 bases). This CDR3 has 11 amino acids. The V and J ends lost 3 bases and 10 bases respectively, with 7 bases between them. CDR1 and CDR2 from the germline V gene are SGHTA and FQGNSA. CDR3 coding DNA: TGTGCCAGCAGCTTGGGAGGAGAGCAGTTCTTC. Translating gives CASSLGGEQFF.

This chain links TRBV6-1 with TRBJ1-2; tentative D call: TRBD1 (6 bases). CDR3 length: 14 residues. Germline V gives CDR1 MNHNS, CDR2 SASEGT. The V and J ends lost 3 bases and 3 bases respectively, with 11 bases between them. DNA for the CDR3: TGTGCCAGCAGTGAGGGCAGGGGAGACTATGGCTACACCTTC. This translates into CASSEGRGDYGYTF.

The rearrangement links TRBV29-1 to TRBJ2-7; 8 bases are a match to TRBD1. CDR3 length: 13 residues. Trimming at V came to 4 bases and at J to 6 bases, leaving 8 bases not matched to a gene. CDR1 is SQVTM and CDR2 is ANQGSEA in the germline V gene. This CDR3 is CSVGGQGSFEQYF. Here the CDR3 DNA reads TGCAGCGTTGGTGGACAGGGCTCGTTCGAGCAGTACTTC.

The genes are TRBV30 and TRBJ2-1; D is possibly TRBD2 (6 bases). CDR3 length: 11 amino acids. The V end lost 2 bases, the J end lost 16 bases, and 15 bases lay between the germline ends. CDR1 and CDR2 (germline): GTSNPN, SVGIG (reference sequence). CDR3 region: CAWSPGVGSFF. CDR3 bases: TGTGCCTGGAGTCCGGGGGTAGGGTCATTCTTC.

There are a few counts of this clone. In DNA form, the CDR3 reads TGTGCCAGCAGCTTAGTGACAGATAGCAATCAGCCCCAGCATTTT. Translated, it gives CASSLVTDSNQPQHF. The V call is TRBV7-2, the J call TRBJ1-5, with a weak D call TRBD1 (5 bases). V lost 1 base and J lost 0, with 7 bases in between. CDR3 length equals 15 residues. Germline values: CDR1 SGHTA, CDR2 FQGNSA.

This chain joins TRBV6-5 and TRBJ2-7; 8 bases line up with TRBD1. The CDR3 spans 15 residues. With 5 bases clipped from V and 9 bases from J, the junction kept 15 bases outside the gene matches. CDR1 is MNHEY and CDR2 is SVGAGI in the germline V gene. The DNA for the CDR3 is TGTGCCAGCAGTCCCTTCAGGACAGGGCGAGGGGGGCAGTACTTC. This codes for CASSPFRTGRGGQYF.

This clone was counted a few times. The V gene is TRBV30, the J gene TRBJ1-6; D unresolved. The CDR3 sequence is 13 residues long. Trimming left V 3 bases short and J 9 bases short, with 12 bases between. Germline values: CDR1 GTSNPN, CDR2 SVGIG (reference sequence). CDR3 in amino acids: CAWRGGSSSPLHF. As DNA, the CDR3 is TGTGCCTGGAGAGGAGGGAGTAGTTCACCCCTCCACTTT.

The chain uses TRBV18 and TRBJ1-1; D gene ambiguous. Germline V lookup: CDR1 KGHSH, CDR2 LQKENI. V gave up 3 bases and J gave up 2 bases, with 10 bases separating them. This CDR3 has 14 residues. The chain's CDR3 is CASSPPPGNTEAFF. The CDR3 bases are TGTGCCAGCTCACCGCCCCCAGGTAACACTGAAGCTTTCTTT.

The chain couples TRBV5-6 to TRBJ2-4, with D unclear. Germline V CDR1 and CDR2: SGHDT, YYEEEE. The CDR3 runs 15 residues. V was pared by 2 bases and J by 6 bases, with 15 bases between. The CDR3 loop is CASSLLDSDRNIQYF. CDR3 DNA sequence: TGTGCCAGCAGCTTACTCGACTCCGACCGAAACATTCAGTACTTC.

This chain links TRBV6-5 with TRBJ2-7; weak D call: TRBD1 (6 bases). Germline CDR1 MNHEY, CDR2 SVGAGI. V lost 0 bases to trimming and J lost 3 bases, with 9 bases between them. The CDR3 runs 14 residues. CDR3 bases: TGTGCCAGCAGTTACTCATACAGGGTCTACGAGCAGTACTTC. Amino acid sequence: CASSYSYRVYEQYF.

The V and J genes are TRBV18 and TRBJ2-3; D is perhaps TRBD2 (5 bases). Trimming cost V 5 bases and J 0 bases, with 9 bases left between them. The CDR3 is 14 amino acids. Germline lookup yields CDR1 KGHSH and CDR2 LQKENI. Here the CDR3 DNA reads TGTGCCAGCTCAACGACTACGAGCACAGATACGCAGTATTTT. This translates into CASSTTTSTDTQYF.

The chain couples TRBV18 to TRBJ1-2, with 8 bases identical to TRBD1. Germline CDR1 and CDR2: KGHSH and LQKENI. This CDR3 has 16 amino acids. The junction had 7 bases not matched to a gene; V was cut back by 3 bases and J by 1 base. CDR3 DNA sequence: TGTGCCAGCTCACCTTCCAGGGGGCGCGATAACTATGGCTACACCTTC. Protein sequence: CASSPSRGRDNYGYTF.